This T cell receptor beta chain was profiled in a study of T cell changes during pregnancy in multiple sclerosis. The protocol was immunoSEQ multiplex PCR, while the TCRdb copy is restricted to in-frame clones and leaves out a portion. The sample lists about 59,000 clones; 92% were seen once. This clone was recorded a few times. The CDR3 totals 15 residues. V shed 3 bases and J 7 bases; nucleotides not matched to a gene: 6. Germline lookup yields CDR1 MNHNS and CDR2 SASEGT. This sequence joins TRBV6-1 and TRBJ1-6; 7 bases agree with TRBD1. This TCR was sampled from a female donor in good health, enrolled as a control in a pregnancy study. Sequenced material: peripheral blood, taken in the third trimester of pregnancy. The DNA for the CDR3 is TGTGCCAGCAGTGAGAGGACAGGTGAGAATTCACCCCTCCACTTT. It encodes CASSERTGENSPLHF.